What follows are 27 T cell receptor beta chains derived from one specimen sequenced in a study of blood T cell repertoires in COVID-19 (dated by TCRdb to the early 2020s). The method was the immunoSEQ multiplex PCR assay. Held by TCRdb, this immuneACCESS table contains in-frame sequences only and omits some clones. Under half of the omission traces to an unresolved V gene where checked; the cause of the rest is unknown. The table for this sample lists 200,000 to 250,000 clones; over 75% of them were counted only once. 10% to 15% of the sample goes to the ten largest clones. The sample comprised peripheral blood. Receptors originate from a human donor in a cohort sampled during active COVID-19.

This clone occurred a few times. The rearrangement uses TRBV6-5 and TRBJ1-1; a possible D gene is TRBD1 (6 bases). This CDR3 is 14 amino acids long. The V end was cut by 6 bases, the J end by 10 bases, with 21 bases between. The V gene's germline CDR1 is MNHEY and CDR2 SVGAGI. The CDR3 is CASRSPGQTAVAFF. The CDR3 coding sequence is TGTGCCAGCAGAAGTCCAGGACAGACAGCGGTAGCTTTCTTT.

The genes are TRBV3-1 (or the pseudogene TRBV3-2) and TRBJ2-7; 8 nucleotides match TRBD1. Germline V CDR1 and CDR2: LGHDT, YNNKEL (reference sequence). The CDR3 is 15 residues long. V shed 3 bases and J 2 bases; nucleotides not matched to a gene: 6. CDR3 sequence reads: CASSQPTGVAYEQYF. Written as DNA, the CDR3 is TGTGCCAGCAGCCAGCCGACAGGGGTTGCCTACGAGCAGTACTTC.

This clone was observed a few times. The V call is TRBV18, the J call TRBJ1-3, with a tentative D call TRBD1 (5 bases). The CDR3 has 17 amino acids. The V end was cut by 4 bases, the J end by 0 bases, with 16 bases between. Germline loops: CDR1 KGHSH, CDR2 LQKENI. CDR3 in amino acids: CASSRQQGRDSGNTIYF. As DNA, the CDR3 is TGTGCCAGCTCACGGCAACAAGGCAGGGACTCTGGAAACACCATATATTTT.

The V and J genes are TRBV7-2 and TRBJ2-3; no definite D call. This CDR3 spans 13 amino acids. Germline-derived CDR1 and CDR2 are SGHTA and FQGNSA. V was pared by 5 bases and J by 0 bases, with 6 bases between. CDR3 coding DNA: TGTGCCAGCAGCACTCCTAGCACAGATACGCAGTATTTT. Translation: CASSTPSTDTQYF.

The chain links TRBV24-1 to TRBJ1-5; 7 bases agree with TRBD1. Per the germline V gene, CDR1 is KGHDR and CDR2 is SFDVKD. V shed 12 bases and J 0 bases; nucleotides not matched to a gene: 16. The CDR3 length is 17 residues. The CDR3 sequence is CAVGGQDARHSNQPQHF. In DNA form, the CDR3 reads TGTGCCGTTGGAGGACAGGACGCCCGGCATAGCAATCAGCCCCAGCATTTT.

The V and J genes are TRBV2 and TRBJ2-3, with D possibly being TRBD2 (5 bases). The germline gives CDR1 SNHLY, CDR2 FYNNEI. Trimming stripped 6 bases from V and 2 bases from J, with 9 bases between. This CDR3 is 13 amino acids long. CDR3 bases: TGTGCCAGCAGGCGTAGCGACACAGATACGCAGTATTTT. This encodes CASRRSDTDTQYF. The whole variable domain, filled in from reference TRBV2 and TRBJ2-3, reads EPEVTQTPSHQVTQMGQEVILRCVPISNHLYFYWYRQILGQKVEFLVSFYNNEISEKSEIFDDQFSVERPDGSNFTLKIRSTKLEDSAMYFCASRRSDTDTQYFGPGTRLTVL.

A single count supports this clone. V is TRBV12-5 and J is TRBJ2-1; 12 bases line up with TRBD1. The CDR3 runs to 15 residues. Germline V gives CDR1 LGHNT, CDR2 FRNRAP. J gave up 7 bases and V 5 bases, and 6 bases lay outside the gene matches. The CDR3 DNA is TGTGCTAGTGGTCAGGTGGGACAGGGGGCTAATGAGCAGTTCTTC. Amino acids: CASGQVGQGANEQFF.

The CDR3, as DNA: TGTGCCAGCAGACCCTCCAGGGAGGACACTGAAGCTTTCTTT. It is translated as CASRPSREDTEAFF. This chain joins TRBV6-6 and TRBJ1-1; a weak D match, TRBD1 (5 bases). The germline V and J ends were trimmed by 6 bases and 3 bases, with 14 bases remaining between them. The CDR3 contains 14 residues. Germline CDR1 and CDR2: MNHNY and SVGAGI (reference sequence).

The gene calls are TRBV7-9 and TRBJ1-3; a weak D match, TRBD1 (6 bases). The CDR3 sequence is 18 residues long. The V gene lost 1 base and the J gene lost 1 base, with 17 bases spanning the gap. Germline CDR1 SEHNR, CDR2 FQNEAQ (reference sequence). The CDR3 region has the DNA TGTGCCAGCAGCTTAGTAAGCGGTCGCACAGGGTCTGGAAACACCATATATTTT. Encoded protein: CASSLVSGRTGSGNTIYF.

The J gene is TRBJ1-3, the V gene TRBV5-8, with TRBD1 matching 7 bases. CDR1 SGHTS and CDR2 YDEGEE come from the germline V gene. V lost 0 bases, J lost 0 bases, and 9 bases stayed unmatched. The CDR3 is made up of 18 amino acids. The CDR3 DNA reads TGTGCCAGCAGCTTGGCCACTTGGGACAGCTACTCTGGAAACACCATATATTTT. Amino acid sequence: CASSLATWDSYSGNTIYF.

This rearrangement joins TRBV7-8 to TRBJ1-4; no reliable D call. Germline V gene sequence: CDR1 SGHVS, CDR2 FQNEAQ. The CDR3 runs to 15 residues. Trimming pared 5 bases from V and 7 bases from J, leaving 17 bases between. The CDR3 reads CASSILGSYGEKLFF. DNA of the CDR3: TGTGCCAGCAGCATCCTCGGGTCTTATGGTGAAAAACTGTTTTTT.

This rearrangement joins TRBV7-2 to TRBJ2-1, with 7 bases identical to TRBD2. The CDR3 has 14 residues. J lost 7 bases, V lost 0 bases, and 3 bases had no gene match. In germline, CDR1 is SGHTA, CDR2 FQGNSA. CDR3 region: CASSLARGGNEQFF. The CDR3 DNA sequence: TGTGCCAGCAGCTTAGCGAGGGGAGGGAATGAGCAGTTCTTC.

The chain employs TRBV18 and TRBJ2-7, with TRBD2 identical over 7 bases. Germline V gives CDR1 KGHSH, CDR2 LQKENI. The CDR3 totals 15 residues. Trimming at V came to 5 bases and at J to 6 bases, leaving 13 bases not matched to a gene. The CDR3 spells CASSAGSWGGSEQYF. In DNA, the CDR3 is TGTGCCAGCTCAGCAGGGTCCTGGGGGGGGAGCGAGCAGTACTTC.

V usage is TRBV6-5 and J usage is TRBJ2-7; the D gene is possibly TRBD1 (6 bases). Trimming removed 5 bases from V and 0 bases from J, with 14 bases in between. The CDR3 totals 15 residues. Germline CDR1 reads MNHEY; CDR2 reads SVGAGI. The CDR3 region has the DNA TGTGCCAGCAGTCAGGGGATACAATTCTCCTACGAGCAGTACTTC. It translates to CASSQGIQFSYEQYF.

The chain couples TRBV4-1 to TRBJ1-6; no firm D call. Germline lookup yields CDR1 MGHRA and CDR2 YSYEKL. This CDR3 spans 17 amino acids. Trimming stripped 6 bases from V and 7 bases from J, with 22 bases between. The CDR3 loop reads CASSRVGRRTGNSPLHF. CDR3 sequence (DNA): TGCGCCAGCAGTCGCGTCGGACGGAGGACGGGGAATTCACCCCTCCACTTT.

The CDR3 bases are TGTGCCAGCAGCCCGGGACAGGGCTACGAGCAGTACTTC. It translates to CASSPGQGYEQYF. This chain joins TRBV28 and TRBJ2-7, with 9 bases matching TRBD1. The CDR3 loop spans 13 amino acids. Trimming removed 6 bases from V and 3 bases from J; junction bases left unmatched: 3. The germline CDR1 and CDR2 sequences are MDHEN and SYDVKM.

The chain has TRBV20-1 and TRBJ2-1; TRBD2 is a possible D gene (5 bases). This CDR3 is 11 amino acids long. CDR1 DFQATT and CDR2 SNEGSKA come from the germline V gene (reference sequence). Trimming cost V 3 bases and J 8 bases, with 8 bases left between them. This chain's CDR3 is CSAREVDEQFF. In DNA, the CDR3 is TGCAGTGCTAGGGAGGTAGATGAGCAGTTCTTC.

V and J are TRBV14 and TRBJ2-1, with 8 bases lining up with TRBD2. CDR1 is SGHDN, CDR2 FVKESK, per germline. With V trimmed by 4 bases and J by 3 bases, 2 bases remained unmatched. There are 14 residues in the CDR3. In DNA form, the CDR3 reads TGTGCCAGCAGCCGGACTAGCAACTACAATGAGCAGTTCTTC. Amino acids: CASSRTSNYNEQFF.

J is TRBJ1-1 and V is TRBV5-8; TRBD1 is a possible D gene (5 bases). There are 13 residues in the CDR3. Germline lookup yields CDR1 SGHTS and CDR2 YDEGEE. V lost 9 bases, J lost 2 bases, and 14 bases lay in between. CDR3 nucleotides: TGTGCCACCCGCCGGGACTTCAACACTGAAGCTTTCTTT. As protein: CATRRDFNTEAFF.

V and J are TRBV2 and TRBJ2-5; a possible D gene is TRBD1 (5 bases). CDR1 is SNHLY and CDR2 is FYNNEI in the germline V gene. The length of the CDR3 is 11 residues. With 6 bases removed from V and 4 bases from J, the gap between germline ends came to 6 bases. CDR3 DNA: TGTGCCAGCAGGCAGGGAGAGACCCAGTACTTC. Its protein is CASRQGETQYF. Full variable domain (remainder filled in from reference TRBV2 and TRBJ2-5): EPEVTQTPSHQVTQMGQEVILRCVPISNHLYFYWYRQILGQKVEFLVSFYNNEISEKSEIFDDQFSVERPDGSNFTLKIRSTKLEDSAMYFCASRQGETQYFGPGTRLLVL.

The chain uses TRBV27 and TRBJ2-7; the match to TRBD2 covers 10 bases. Germline-derived CDR1 and CDR2 are MNHEY and SMNVEV (reference sequence). Unmatched junction bases numbered 6, after V lost 3 bases and J lost 1 base. CDR3 length: 16 amino acids. CDR3 coding DNA: TGTGCCAGCAGTTTGCTGACTAGCGGGTCGTCCTACGAGCAGTACTTC. Translation gives CASSLLTSGSSYEQYF.

This chain joins TRBV28 and TRBJ1-1; D remains ambiguous. Trimming took off 5 bases at V and 5 bases at J, with 6 bases between the two ends. This CDR3 comprises 11 residues. Germline loops: CDR1 MDHEN, CDR2 SYDVKM. The CDR3 here is CASSVRTEAFF. Here the CDR3 DNA reads TGTGCCAGCAGTGTGAGAACTGAAGCTTTCTTT.

J is TRBJ1-1 and V is TRBV28; the D gene is possibly TRBD1 (6 bases). Trimming cost V 1 base and J 5 bases, with 14 bases left between them. Germline CDR1 is MDHEN and CDR2 is SYDVKM. The CDR3 extends over 15 amino acids. This CDR3 reads CASSLLGLRGTEAFF. As DNA, the CDR3 is TGTGCCAGCAGTTTATTGGGGTTGAGGGGGACTGAAGCTTTCTTT. The entire variable domain, with the rest obtained from reference TRBV28 and TRBJ1-1, is as follows: DVKVTQSSRYLVKRTGEKVFLECVQDMDHENMFWYRQDPGLGLRLIYFSYDVKMKEKGDIPEGYSVSREKKERFSLILESASTNQTSMYLCASSLLGLRGTEAFFGQGTRLTVV.

This clone was counted a few times. The V and J genes are TRBV7-9 and TRBJ1-1; 9 bases fit TRBD1. In germline, CDR1 is SEHNR, CDR2 FQNEAQ (reference sequence). The CDR3 runs to 12 residues. V dropped 6 bases and J dropped 9; count of bases not matched to a gene: 5. CDR3 in DNA: TGTGCCAGCAGGCGCGACAGGGGGAAAGCTTTCTTT. This translates into CASRRDRGKAFF.

The chain carries TRBV28 and TRBJ2-5; D perhaps matches TRBD1 (5 bases). The germline V gene has CDR1 MDHEN and CDR2 SYDVKM. V was cut by 3 bases and J by 1 base, with 18 bases left in between. The CDR3 has 17 residues. The CDR3 protein is CASSFGGIQGSQETQYF. CDR3 in DNA: TGTGCCAGCAGTTTTGGTGGTATCCAGGGAAGCCAAGAGACCCAGTACTTC.

This clone appeared a few times. This chain uses TRBV19 with TRBJ2-7; the D gene is possibly TRBD1 (6 bases). The V and J ends lost 2 bases and 3 bases respectively, with 11 bases between them. This CDR3 has 14 residues. The V gene's germline CDR1 is LNHDA and CDR2 SQIVND (reference sequence). DNA of the CDR3: TGTGCCAGTAGTATATCTACAGGGAACTACGAGCAGTACTTC. Translating it yields CASSISTGNYEQYF.

This chain joins TRBV9 and TRBJ1-2; TRBD1 is a possible D gene (6 bases). Germline V gene data show CDR1 as SGDLS and CDR2 as YYNGEE. The CDR3 has 14 amino acids. Trimming took 4 bases from V and 3 from J, leaving 13 bases between them. CDR3 loop: CASSPRTDDYGYTF. The CDR3 DNA sequence: TGTGCCAGCAGCCCGCGGACAGACGACTATGGCTACACCTTC.